These T cell receptor beta chains were read from a single sample in a study of response to subunit inactivated influenza vaccine. TCRdb re-called the RT-PCR reads through MiXCR, storing one row per CDR3 protein. In the table there are roughly 790,000 distinct CDR3 sequences, 20% to 25% of which are singletons. The source was PBMCs from blood, collected more than 4 days after vaccination. These receptor sequences come from a man aged 45-65 years who received an inactivated influenza vaccine. Both conserved end residues are part of each CDR3. Fields, in order: J gene, clone size, V gene, D gene, CDR3 DNA, CDR3 protein. A D gene is named only where the DNA matches it firmly. Rows may omit the clone size; those that give it use once, few, many or a size class.

J gene: TRBJ1-5; clone size: few; V gene: TRBV12-3/TRBV12-4; D gene: .; CDR3 DNA: TGTGCCAGCAGTTTAGCTAACAGTCAGCCCCAGCATTTT; CDR3 protein: CASSLANSQPQHF
J gene: TRBJ2-3; clone size: few; V gene: TRBV20-1; D gene: TRBD1; CDR3 DNA: TGCAGTGCTCGAGACGCTACAGGGGGCGAAGGGGATACGCAGTATTTT; CDR3 protein: CSARDATGGEGDTQYF
J gene: TRBJ2-3; clone size: few; V gene: TRBV10-3; D gene: TRBD2; CDR3 DNA: TGTGCCATCAGTGAGGGGACTATAACGCAGTATTTT; CDR3 protein: CAISEGTITQYF
J gene: TRBJ2-3; clone size: .; V gene: TRBV7-9; D gene: TRBD2; CDR3 DNA: TGTGCCAGCAGCGAATTAGCGGGAGTAAGCGCAGATACGCAGTATTTT; CDR3 protein: CASSELAGVSADTQYF
J gene: TRBJ2-3; clone size: few; V gene: TRBV2; D gene: TRBD2; CDR3 DNA: TGTGCCAGCATGATGAGGTCTAGCGGACCAGATACGCAGTATTTT; CDR3 protein: CASMMRSSGPDTQYF
J gene: TRBJ1-2; clone size: few; V gene: TRBV20-1; D gene: .; CDR3 DNA: TGCAGTGCTAGCCCCGCCGTGGGCTACACCTTC; CDR3 protein: CSASPAVGYTF
J gene: TRBJ1-1; clone size: few; V gene: TRBV20-1; D gene: .; CDR3 DNA: TGCAGTGCTAGCCAGAACACTGAAGCTTTCTTT; CDR3 protein: CSASQNTEAFF
J gene: TRBJ2-1; clone size: few; V gene: TRBV18; D gene: .; CDR3 DNA: TGTGCCAGCTCACCAGACACGGGACACCGGGGGATCTTC; CDR3 protein: CASSPDTGHRGIF
J gene: TRBJ2-2; clone size: .; V gene: TRBV6-5; D gene: .; CDR3 DNA: TGTGCCAGCAGTTACGGGACATTTGACACCGGGGAGCTGTTTTTT; CDR3 protein: CASSYGTFDTGELFF
J gene: TRBJ2-3; clone size: .; V gene: TRBV6-1; D gene: .; CDR3 DNA: TGTGCCAGCAGACAGGTCCGCGAGGATACGCAGTATTTT; CDR3 protein: CASRQVREDTQYF
J gene: TRBJ2-1; clone size: .; V gene: TRBV6-5; D gene: TRBD2; CDR3 DNA: TGTGCCAGCAGTTACCAAGGACTAGCGGGAGGCCAGTTCAACAATGAGCAGTTCTTC; CDR3 protein: CASSYQGLAGGQFNNEQFF
J gene: TRBJ2-7; clone size: .; V gene: TRBV20-1; D gene: .; CDR3 DNA: TGCTGTGCTAGAGATCCGAATCGGGACGGTAGCTCCTACGAGCAGTACTTC; CDR3 protein: CCARDPNRDGSSYEQYF
J gene: TRBJ2-3; clone size: .; V gene: TRBV3-1; D gene: TRBD2; CDR3 DNA: TGTGCCAGCAGCTTCCGAAGACTAGCGGGGGGCACAGATACGCAGTATTTT; CDR3 protein: CASSFRRLAGGTDTQYF
J gene: TRBJ2-2; clone size: .; V gene: TRBV11-2; D gene: .; CDR3 DNA: TGTGCCAGCAGCTTATTTCCGATAGCGACCATGAACACCGGGGAGCTGTTTTTT; CDR3 protein: CASSLFPIATMNTGELFF
J gene: TRBJ2-7; clone size: few; V gene: TRBV4-2; D gene: .; CDR3 DNA: TGTGCCAGCAGCCAAGATCTACAGGGCCCCTACGAGCAGTACTTC; CDR3 protein: CASSQDLQGPYEQYF
J gene: TRBJ2-1; clone size: .; V gene: TRBV3-1; D gene: .; CDR3 DNA: TGTGCCAGCAGCCAGATGGGGGGTTTAGAGCAGTTCTTC; CDR3 protein: CASSQMGGLEQFF
J gene: TRBJ1-5; clone size: few; V gene: TRBV12-3/TRBV12-4; D gene: .; CDR3 DNA: TGTGCCAGCACCGCGGGGGAGATTAGCAATCAGCCCCAGCATTTT; CDR3 protein: CASTAGEISNQPQHF
J gene: TRBJ2-7; clone size: few; V gene: TRBV20-1; D gene: .; CDR3 DNA: TGCAGTGCTAGAGATCAGGGCGGAGCCTACGAGCAGTACTTC; CDR3 protein: CSARDQGGAYEQYF
J gene: TRBJ2-1; clone size: few; V gene: TRBV4-2; D gene: .; CDR3 DNA: TGTGCCAGCAGCCAGCCGGGACACCTCTACAATGAGCAGTTCTTC; CDR3 protein: CASSQPGHLYNEQFF
J gene: TRBJ2-7; clone size: few; V gene: TRBV20-1; D gene: .; CDR3 DNA: TGCAGTGCTTCATCGGACACTTACGAGCAGTACTTC; CDR3 protein: CSASSDTYEQYF
J gene: TRBJ2-7; clone size: .; V gene: TRBV28; D gene: TRBD1; CDR3 DNA: TGTGCCAGCAGCCCAGGGACAGGCAACGACTACGAGCAGTACTTC; CDR3 protein: CASSPGTGNDYEQYF
J gene: TRBJ2-6; clone size: .; V gene: TRBV29-1; D gene: TRBD1; CDR3 DNA: TGCAGCGAGGGCGTTGCCGGGACAGCTGGGGCCAACGTCCTGACTTTC; CDR3 protein: CSEGVAGTAGANVLTF
J gene: TRBJ2-5; clone size: .; V gene: TRBV6-1; D gene: TRBD1; CDR3 DNA: TGTGCCAGCAGTCCCACGGACAGGGTAGAGACCCAGTACTTC; CDR3 protein: CASSPTDRVETQYF
J gene: TRBJ1-1; clone size: few; V gene: TRBV6-1; D gene: .; CDR3 DNA: TGTGCCAGCAGCCCTGGGTTCTTTACTGAAGCTTTCTTT; CDR3 protein: CASSPGFFTEAFF
J gene: TRBJ1-4; clone size: few; V gene: TRBV20-1; D gene: .; CDR3 DNA: TGCAGTGCTAGGGAGGGTTCAAGTGAAAAACTGTTTTTT; CDR3 protein: CSAREGSSEKLFF
J gene: TRBJ1-5; clone size: .; V gene: TRBV4-3; D gene: .; CDR3 DNA: TGCGCCAGCAGCGTTTACCATCAGGGTAACCAGCCCCAGCATTTT; CDR3 protein: CASSVYHQGNQPQHF
J gene: TRBJ2-3; clone size: few; V gene: TRBV5-1; D gene: .; CDR3 DNA: TGCGCCAGCAGCGTCGGTATGGGGAGTGTCACAGATACGCAGTATTTT; CDR3 protein: CASSVGMGSVTDTQYF
J gene: TRBJ2-3; clone size: few; V gene: TRBV7-2; D gene: TRBD1; CDR3 DNA: TGTGCCAGCAGTGACGTTTGGGACAGGGGTGCTCCAGATACGCAGTATTTT; CDR3 protein: CASSDVWDRGAPDTQYF
J gene: TRBJ2-3; clone size: .; V gene: TRBV5-1; D gene: TRBD2; CDR3 DNA: TGCGCCAGCAGCTTGGTTCGAGCGGGGGGGCCGACAGATACGCAGTATTTT; CDR3 protein: CASSLVRAGGPTDTQYF
J gene: TRBJ2-3; clone size: many; V gene: TRBV9; D gene: .; CDR3 DNA: TGTGCCAGCAGCGGTAGATACGATACGCAGTATTTT; CDR3 protein: CASSGRYDTQYF
J gene: TRBJ2-2; clone size: .; V gene: TRBV12-3/TRBV12-4; D gene: TRBD2; CDR3 DNA: TGTGCCAGCAGTTTATCGGGAGGGCCGAGCGGGGAGCTGTTTTTT; CDR3 protein: CASSLSGGPSGELFF
J gene: TRBJ1-5; clone size: .; V gene: TRBV12-3/TRBV12-4; D gene: .; CDR3 DNA: TGTGCCAGCAGTTTAGGGGGGCAGGGTTGGCCCCAGCATTTT; CDR3 protein: CASSLGGQGWPQHF
J gene: TRBJ1-2; clone size: .; V gene: TRBV20-1; D gene: .; CDR3 DNA: TGCAGTGCTAGAGACTCACACAACTATGGCTACACCTTC; CDR3 protein: CSARDSHNYGYTF
J gene: TRBJ1-1; clone size: few; V gene: TRBV25-1; D gene: .; CDR3 DNA: TGTGCCAGCAGCCCCCGGGGGGCGGGTGAAGCTTTCTTT; CDR3 protein: CASSPRGAGEAFF
J gene: TRBJ2-1; clone size: few; V gene: TRBV5-6; D gene: .; CDR3 DNA: TGTGCCAGCAACTTGGACGTTTACAATGAGCAGTTCTTC; CDR3 protein: CASNLDVYNEQFF
J gene: TRBJ2-2; clone size: few; V gene: TRBV14; D gene: .; CDR3 DNA: TGTGCCAGCAGCCAGAGGATTAGCACCGGGGAGCTGTTTTTT; CDR3 protein: CASSQRISTGELFF
J gene: TRBJ2-1; clone size: .; V gene: TRBV27; D gene: .; CDR3 DNA: TGTGCCAGCAGTCTAGGTGCGATCGGTGAGCAGTTCTTC; CDR3 protein: CASSLGAIGEQFF
J gene: TRBJ2-1; clone size: .; V gene: TRBV28; D gene: TRBD2; CDR3 DNA: TGTGCCAGCAGTTTTCCGGCCGGGCTAGCGGGTTACAATGAGCAGTTCTTC; CDR3 protein: CASSFPAGLAGYNEQFF
J gene: TRBJ2-3; clone size: .; V gene: TRBV7-8; D gene: TRBD2; CDR3 DNA: TGTGCCAGCAGCGGACCGGGACTAGGGGAAAGTTTT; CDR3 protein: CASSGPGLGESF
J gene: TRBJ2-3; clone size: .; V gene: TRBV7-2; D gene: .; CDR3 DNA: TGTGCCAGCAGCTTAGTCGGAGGGACTTCGGATACGCAGTATTTT; CDR3 protein: CASSLVGGTSDTQYF
J gene: TRBJ2-2; clone size: few; V gene: TRBV2; D gene: .; CDR3 DNA: TGTGCCAGCCGGGCCTTCACCGGGGAGCTGTTTTTT; CDR3 protein: CASRAFTGELFF
J gene: TRBJ2-1; clone size: .; V gene: TRBV29-1; D gene: TRBD2; CDR3 DNA: TGCAGCGTTGGCGGGACTAGCGGGAGGGCAGGAGAGCAGTTCTTC; CDR3 protein: CSVGGTSGRAGEQFF
J gene: TRBJ2-7; clone size: few; V gene: TRBV12-3/TRBV12-4; D gene: .; CDR3 DNA: TGTGCCAGCAGGGGTCTCGGGACACCTAACTACGAGCAGTACTTC; CDR3 protein: CASRGLGTPNYEQYF
J gene: TRBJ2-5; clone size: few; V gene: TRBV29-1; D gene: TRBD2; CDR3 DNA: TGCAGCGTTGAAACCCGACTAGCAGAGACCCAGTACTTC; CDR3 protein: CSVETRLAETQYF